This T cell receptor (beta chain) was captured in a study of blood T cell repertoires in COVID-19. Study at large: Whether acute or convalescent, the COVID-19 samples came from the United States, Italy and Spain. PBMCs, B-cell-depleted T cells, or T cells were the source of the cDNA or gDNA that made up the material.

Germline V CDR1 and CDR2: WSHSY, SAAADI. Deletions cut 5 bases from V and 10 bases from J, with 12 bases between. CDR3 length equals 12 residues. Per the original methods: Amplification of reference gene primers provided the estimated nucleated cell counts. TCRdb keeps only in-frame clones here, not all; method: immunoSEQ multiplex PCR. From that table come the V and J calls and clone size; the DNA was used to work out D and trimming. The table shows some 100,000 clones, with around 90% occurring only once. The clonotype originates from a human donor in a cohort sampled during active COVID-19. The material sequenced was peripheral blood. The chain carries TRBV10-2 and TRBJ2-1, with D maybe TRBD2 (5 bases). The CDR3: CASSRTRGEQFF. As DNA, the CDR3 is TGCGCCAGCAGTCGCACACGCGGGGAGCAGTTCTTC.